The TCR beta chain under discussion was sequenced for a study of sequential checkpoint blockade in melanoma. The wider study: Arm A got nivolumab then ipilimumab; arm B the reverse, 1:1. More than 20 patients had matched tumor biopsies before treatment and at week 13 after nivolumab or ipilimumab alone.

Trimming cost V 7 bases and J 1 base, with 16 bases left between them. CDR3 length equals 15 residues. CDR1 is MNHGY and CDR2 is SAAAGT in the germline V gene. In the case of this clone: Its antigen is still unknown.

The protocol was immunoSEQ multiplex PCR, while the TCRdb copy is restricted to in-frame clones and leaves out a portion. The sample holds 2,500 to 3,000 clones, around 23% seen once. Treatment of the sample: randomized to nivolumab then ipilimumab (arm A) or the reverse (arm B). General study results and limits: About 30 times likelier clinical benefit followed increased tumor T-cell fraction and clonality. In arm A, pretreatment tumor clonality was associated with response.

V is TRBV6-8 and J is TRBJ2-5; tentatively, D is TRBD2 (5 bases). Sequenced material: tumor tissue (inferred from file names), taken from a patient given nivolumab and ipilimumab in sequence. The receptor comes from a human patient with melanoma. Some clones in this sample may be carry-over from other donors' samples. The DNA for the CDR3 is TGTGCCAGCACCGAGAGGGCAGGAATCCAAGAGACCCAGTACTTC. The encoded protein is CASTERAGIQETQYF.